The clone carrying this T cell receptor (beta chain) was counted ten times or more. Its antigen is still unknown. This record comes from a study of identical twins. Study findings and constraints: Out-of-frame alpha sequences common to twins were enriched for low generation probability.

MiXCR, applied by TCRdb to the 5' RACE reads, yields one record per CDR3 protein. Of about 690,000 distinct CDR3 sequences listed, around 6.1% were seen once; the top ten hold roughly 1.6%. In germline, CDR1 is SGDLS, CDR2 YYNGEE. The CDR3 has 16 amino acids. With V trimmed by 0 bases and J by 6 bases, 7 bases remained unmatched. The sequence derives from a young man in good health. The sequenced sample was naive T cells sorted from blood. This rearrangement joins TRBV9 to TRBJ2-1, with 9 bases matching TRBD2. In DNA form, the CDR3 reads TGTGCCAGCAGCGTAGGAGGGGATAGCGGGAGCAATGAGCAGTTCTTC. Amino acids: CASSVGGDSGSNEQFF.